This TCR beta chain originates from a study of CD8+CD57+ T cells in acquired aplastic anemia. Study details: Sorted CD4+ plus CD8+ cells gave DNA averaging roughly 3.5 ug. Overall study results and limits: Found in both controls and patients were around 30 CD8+ CDR3 sequences.

Patients who underwent sequencing had shown CD8+CD57+ cell expansion by flow cytometry. Among the patients, all had severe acquired aplastic anemia. Patients had not yet gotten any therapy when their blood was taken for sampling. There are many counts of this clonotype. Antigen: not known. TCR beta VDJ and CDR3 profiles were obtained from a genomic DNA template. TCRdb reprocessed the reads via MiXCR and lists one record per CDR3 protein. The table lists 150,000 to 200,000 distinct CDR3 sequences, 40% to 60% of them singletons. Germline V gives CDR1 SGHTA, CDR2 FQGTGA. V was cut by 4 bases and J by 4 bases, with 14 bases left in between. The CDR3 is made up of 15 amino acids.

Sequenced input: sorted CD4+, CD8+, or CD8+CD57+ T cells (not recorded which) from PBMCs. The TCR was taken from a human donor with aplastic anemia. V is TRBV7-3 and J is TRBJ2-1, with a weak D call TRBD1 (5 bases). CDR3 bases: TGTGCCAGCAGCTCAGGGTTTCCCCTGTACAATGAGCAGTTCTTC. Translating gives CASSSGFPLYNEQFF.